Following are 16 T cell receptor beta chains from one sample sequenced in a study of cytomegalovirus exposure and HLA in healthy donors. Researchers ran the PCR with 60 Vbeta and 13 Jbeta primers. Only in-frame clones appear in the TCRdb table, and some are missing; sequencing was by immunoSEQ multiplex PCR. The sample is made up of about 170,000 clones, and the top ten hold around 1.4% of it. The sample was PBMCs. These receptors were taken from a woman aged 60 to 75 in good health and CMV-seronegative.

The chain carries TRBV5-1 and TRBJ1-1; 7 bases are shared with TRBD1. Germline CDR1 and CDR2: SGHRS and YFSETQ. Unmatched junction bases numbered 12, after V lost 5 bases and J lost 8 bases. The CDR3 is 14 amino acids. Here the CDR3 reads CASSDPQGSQEAFF. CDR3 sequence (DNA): TGCGCCAGCAGTGATCCACAGGGGTCGCAAGAAGCTTTCTTT.

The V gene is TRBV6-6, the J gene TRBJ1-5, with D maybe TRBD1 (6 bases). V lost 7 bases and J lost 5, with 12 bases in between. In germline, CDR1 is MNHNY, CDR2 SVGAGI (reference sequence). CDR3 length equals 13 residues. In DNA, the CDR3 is TGTGCCAGCACCATACAGGGTTATCAGCCCCAGCATTTT. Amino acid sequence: CASTIQGYQPQHF.

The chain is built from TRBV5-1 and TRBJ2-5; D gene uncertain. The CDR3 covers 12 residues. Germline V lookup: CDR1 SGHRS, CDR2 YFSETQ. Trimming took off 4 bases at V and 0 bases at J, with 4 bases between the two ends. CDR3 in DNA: TGCGCCAGCAGCCACAACCAAGAGACCCAGTACTTC. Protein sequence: CASSHNQETQYF.

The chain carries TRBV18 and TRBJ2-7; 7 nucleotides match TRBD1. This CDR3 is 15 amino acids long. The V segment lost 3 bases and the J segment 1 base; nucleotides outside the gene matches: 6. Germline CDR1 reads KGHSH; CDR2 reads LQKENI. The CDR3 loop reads CASSPTVQGSYEQYF. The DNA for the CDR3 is TGTGCCAGCTCACCGACAGTACAGGGGTCCTACGAGCAGTACTTC.

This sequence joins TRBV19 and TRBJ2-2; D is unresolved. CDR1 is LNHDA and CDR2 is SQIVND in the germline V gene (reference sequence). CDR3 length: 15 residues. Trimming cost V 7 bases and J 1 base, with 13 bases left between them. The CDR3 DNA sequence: TGTGCCAGTACAGATTCAGCGAAGAACACCGGGGAGCTGTTTTTT. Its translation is CASTDSAKNTGELFF. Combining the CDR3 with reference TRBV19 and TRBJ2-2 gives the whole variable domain DGGITQSPKYLFRKEGQNVTLSCEQNLNHDAMYWYRQDPGQGLRLIYYSQIVNDFQKGDIAEGYSVSREKKESFPLTVTSAQKNPTAFYLCASTDSAKNTGELFFGEGSRLTVL.

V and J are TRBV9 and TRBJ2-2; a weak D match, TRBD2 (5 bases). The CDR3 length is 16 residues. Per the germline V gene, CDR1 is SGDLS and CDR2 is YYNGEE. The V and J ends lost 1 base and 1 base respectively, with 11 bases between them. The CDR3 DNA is TGTGCCAGCAGCGTAAGAGGGCAGGTGAACACCGGGGAGCTGTTTTTT. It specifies CASSVRGQVNTGELFF.

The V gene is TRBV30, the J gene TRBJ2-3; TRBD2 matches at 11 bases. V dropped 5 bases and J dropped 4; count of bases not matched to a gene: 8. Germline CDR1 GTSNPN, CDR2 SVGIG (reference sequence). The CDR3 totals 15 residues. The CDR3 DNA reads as TGTGCCTGGGGTATAGCGGGAGGGCGGGCAGATACGCAGTATTTT. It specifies CAWGIAGGRADTQYF. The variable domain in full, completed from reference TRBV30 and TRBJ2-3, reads SQTIHQWPATLVQPVGSPLSLECTVEGTSNPNLYWYRQAAGRGLQLLFYSVGIGQISSEVPQNLSASRPQDRQFILSSKKLLLSDSGFYLCAWGIAGGRADTQYFGPGTRLTVL.

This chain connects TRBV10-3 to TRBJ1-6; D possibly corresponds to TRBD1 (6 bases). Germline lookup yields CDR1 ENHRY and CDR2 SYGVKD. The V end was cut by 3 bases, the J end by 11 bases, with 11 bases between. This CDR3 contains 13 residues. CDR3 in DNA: TGTGCCATCAGTGAAAAGGGGGAGACACCCCTCCACTTT. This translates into CAISEKGETPLHF.

The DNA of the CDR3 is TGTGCCAGCAGCGTAGGCCGCGCGGATACGCAGTATTTT. It codes for CASSVGRADTQYF. This chain joins TRBV9 and TRBJ2-3; no definite D call. Germline V gives CDR1 SGDLS, CDR2 YYNGEE. With 0 bases removed from V and 6 bases from J, the gap between germline ends came to 8 bases. The CDR3 spans 13 residues.

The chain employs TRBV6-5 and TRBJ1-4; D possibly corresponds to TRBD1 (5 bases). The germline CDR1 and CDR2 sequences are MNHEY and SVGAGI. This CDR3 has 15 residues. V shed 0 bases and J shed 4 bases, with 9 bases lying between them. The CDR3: CASSYSGGDNEKLFF. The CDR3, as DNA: TGTGCCAGCAGTTACTCGGGAGGGGATAATGAAAAACTGTTTTTT.

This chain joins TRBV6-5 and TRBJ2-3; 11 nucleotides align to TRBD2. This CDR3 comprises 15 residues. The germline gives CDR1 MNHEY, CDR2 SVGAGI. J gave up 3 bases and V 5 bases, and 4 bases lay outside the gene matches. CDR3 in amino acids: CASSAGTSGTDTQYF. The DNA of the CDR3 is TGTGCCAGCAGTGCCGGGACTAGCGGAACAGATACGCAGTATTTT.

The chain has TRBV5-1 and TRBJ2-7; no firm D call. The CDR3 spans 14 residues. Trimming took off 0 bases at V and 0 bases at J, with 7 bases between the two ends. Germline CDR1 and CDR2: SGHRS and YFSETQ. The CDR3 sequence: CASSLDRGSYEQYF. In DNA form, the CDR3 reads TGCGCCAGCAGCTTGGATCGAGGCTCCTACGAGCAGTACTTC. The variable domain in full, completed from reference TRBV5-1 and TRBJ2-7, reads KAGVTQTPRYLIKTRGQQVTLSCSPISGHRSVSWYQQTPGQGLQFLFEYFSETQRNKGNFPGRFSGRQFSNSRSEMNVSTLELGDSALYLCASSLDRGSYEQYFGPGTRLTVT.

The CDR3 reads CAISEILGTSGSREETQYF. The CDR3 DNA reads TGTGCCATCAGTGAAATTCTTGGGACTAGCGGGAGTAGGGAAGAGACCCAGTACTTC. The J gene is TRBJ2-5, the V gene TRBV10-3, with 14 bases matching TRBD2. The trim removed 3 bases at V and 3 bases at J, leaving 12 bases unmatched. The CDR3 contains 19 residues. Germline CDR1 and CDR2: ENHRY and SYGVKD.

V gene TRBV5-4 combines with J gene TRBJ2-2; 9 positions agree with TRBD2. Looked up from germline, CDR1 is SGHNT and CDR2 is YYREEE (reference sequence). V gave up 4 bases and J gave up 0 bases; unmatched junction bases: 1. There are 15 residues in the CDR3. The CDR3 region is CASSGGGANTGELFF. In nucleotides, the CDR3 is TGTGCCAGCAGCGGCGGGGGGGCGAACACCGGGGAGCTGTTTTTT.

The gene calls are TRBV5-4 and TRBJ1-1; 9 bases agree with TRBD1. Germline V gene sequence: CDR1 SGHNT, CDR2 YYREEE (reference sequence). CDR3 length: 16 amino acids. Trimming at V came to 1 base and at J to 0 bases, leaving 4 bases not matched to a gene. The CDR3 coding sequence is TGTGCCAGCAGCTTGACAGGGGGCGCGATGAACACTGAAGCTTTCTTT. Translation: CASSLTGGAMNTEAFF.

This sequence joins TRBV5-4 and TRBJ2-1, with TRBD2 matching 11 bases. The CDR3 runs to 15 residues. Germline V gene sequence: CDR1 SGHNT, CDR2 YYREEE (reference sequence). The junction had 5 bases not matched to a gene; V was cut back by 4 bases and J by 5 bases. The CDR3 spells CASSPRLAGNNEQFF. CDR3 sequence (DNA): TGTGCCAGCAGCCCTCGACTAGCGGGGAACAATGAGCAGTTCTTC.